The present entry profiles one TCR beta chain with its context. This table comes from immunoSEQ multiplex PCR, and its TCRdb copy is limited to in-frame clones, with some not included. The sample contains roughly 76,000 clones, approximately 93% of which appear only once. The length of the CDR3 is 14 residues. Germline CDR1 reads SNHLY; CDR2 reads FYNNEI. Trimming removed 10 bases at V and 5 bases at J, with 17 bases between. This record belongs to a study of control samples from healthy donors and cancer patients. The sequenced sample was PBMCs. V and J are TRBV2 and TRBJ2-2; no definite D call. The TCR originated in a woman aged 40-49 years with lung cancer. CDR3: CATAGRSRTGELFF. In nucleotides, the CDR3 is TGTGCCACCGCCGGGCGGTCGAGGACCGGGGAGCTGTTTTTT.